Each of the 23 T cell receptor beta chains below was sequenced from the same sample in a study of T cell repertoires in cytomegalovirus infection. TCRdb re-called the reads with MiXCR, one entry per CDR3 protein. The data hold some 500,000 distinct CDR3 sequences, with around a third observed a single time. Their antigens remain unidentified. The sample in question was cultured PBMCs, obtained from culture after CMV antigen stimulation. The receptors were gathered from a human donor in good health (CMV status not recorded). Some clones in this sample may be carry-over from other donors' samples.

As to this clonotype: This may arise from a read error, as a much more abundant clone is one base away. The chain uses TRBV7-2 and TRBJ2-1, with 13 bases aligning to TRBD2. V dropped 6 bases and J dropped 13; count of bases not matched to a gene: 9. This CDR3 comprises 14 residues. The germline V gene has CDR1 SGHTA and CDR2 FQGNSA. The CDR3 protein is CASSSGLAGVDQFF. Written as DNA, the CDR3 is TGTGCCAGCAGTTCCGGACTAGCGGGAGTTGACCAGTTCTTC.

The chain has TRBV7-9 and TRBJ2-1; D is possibly TRBD1 or TRBD2 (5 bases each). There are 18 residues in the CDR3. The V gene's germline CDR1 is SEHNR and CDR2 FQNEAQ (reference sequence). V lost 1 base and J 4 bases, leaving 20 bases between the germline ends. The CDR3 DNA reads TGTGCCAGCAGCTTAGGACCGGGACCCCTCAGTGGGTACAATGAGCAGTTCTTC. Amino acids: CASSLGPGPLSGYNEQFF. The complete variable domain, with remaining parts taken from reference TRBV7-9 and TRBJ2-1, reads DTGVSQNPRHKITKRGQNVTFRCDPISEHNRLYWYRQTLGQGPEFLTYFQNEAQLEKSRLLSDRFSAERPKGSFSTLEIQRTEQGDSAMYLCASSLGPGPLSGYNEQFFGPGTRLTVL.

This clonotype was counted a few times. The chain is built from TRBV28 and TRBJ2-1; 10 bases map to TRBD2. This CDR3 region has 16 residues. Germline values: CDR1 MDHEN, CDR2 SYDVKM. V gave up 1 base and J gave up 8 bases; unmatched junction bases: 8. The CDR3 sequence: CASSLSPSGSIDEQFF. The CDR3 bases are TGTGCCAGCAGTTTATCTCCTAGCGGGAGTATAGATGAGCAGTTCTTC.

This clonotype turned up a few times. The chain has TRBV19 and TRBJ2-7; D is unresolved. CDR1 LNHDA and CDR2 SQIVND come from the germline V gene (reference sequence). CDR3 size: 14 residues. The germline V and J ends were trimmed by 0 bases and 6 bases, with 12 bases remaining between them. The CDR3 sequence is CASSIDIIGSEQYF. CDR3 DNA sequence: TGTGCCAGTAGTATAGATATCATCGGGTCCGAGCAGTACTTC. Together with reference TRBV19 and TRBJ2-7, the CDR3 gives the full variable domain: DGGITQSPKYLFRKEGQNVTLSCEQNLNHDAMYWYRQDPGQGLRLIYYSQIVNDFQKGDIAEGYSVSREKKESFPLTVTSAQKNPTAFYLCASSIDIIGSEQYFGPGTRLTVT.

This rearrangement joins TRBV6-2 or TRBV6-3 to TRBJ1-1; D call uncertain. Trimming removed 2 bases from V and 3 bases from J, with 7 bases in between. The CDR3 extends over 13 amino acids. Per germline, CDR1 MNHEY and CDR2 SVGEGT. The DNA of the CDR3 is TGTGCCAGCAGTTACGCATGGCACACTGAAGCTTTCTTT. This encodes CASSYAWHTEAFF.

A few counts support this clonotype. The chain recombines TRBV2 with TRBJ2-3; D remains unclear. This CDR3 has 14 residues. Between the trimmed V and J ends, which lost 0 bases and 0 bases, there was a span of 4 bases. From germline, CDR1 is SNHLY and CDR2 FYNNEI. The CDR3 region is CASSEAPSTDTQYF. The CDR3 nucleotides are TGTGCCAGCAGTGAAGCCCCAAGCACAGATACGCAGTATTTT.

This rearrangement joins TRBV14 to TRBJ1-1; possible D gene TRBD1, 6 bases. This CDR3 has 13 residues. Germline loops: CDR1 SGHDN, CDR2 FVKESK. V lost 6 bases and J 7 bases, leaving 15 bases between the germline ends. The CDR3: CASRTTGKGEAFF. The CDR3, as DNA: TGTGCCAGCAGGACAACAGGGAAAGGTGAAGCTTTCTTT.

The chain carries TRBV24-1 and TRBJ2-7; 11 bases line up with TRBD2. V dropped 3 bases and J dropped 4; count of bases not matched to a gene: 1. CDR1 and CDR2 (germline): KGHDR, SFDVKD. This CDR3 spans 14 amino acids. The DNA of the CDR3 is TGTGCCACCAGTGATGGGACTAGCGGTTACGAGCAGTACTTC. Translated, it gives CATSDGTSGYEQYF.

This chain connects TRBV20-1 to TRBJ2-5; 7 bases align to TRBD1. Germline values: CDR1 DFQATT, CDR2 SNEGSKA (reference sequence). The CDR3 covers 14 residues. With V trimmed by 3 bases and J by 2 bases, 6 bases remained unmatched. CDR3 sequence: CSAREGQAQETQYF. The CDR3, as DNA: TGCAGTGCTAGGGAAGGACAGGCACAAGAGACCCAGTACTTC.

CDR3 bases: TGTGCCAGCAGCTTAACAGGGGGCGGTAATGGCTACACCTTC. Translated: CASSLTGGGNGYTF. The rearrangement joins TRBV7-2 to TRBJ1-2; 9 bases fit TRBD1. This CDR3 comprises 14 residues. After removal of 2 bases from V and 6 bases from J, the junction contained 4 bases not matched to a gene. The germline CDR1 and CDR2 sequences are SGHTA and FQGNSA.

The chain employs TRBV27 and TRBJ1-4, with D unclear. Germline CDR1 MNHEY, CDR2 SMNVEV (reference sequence). The V end was cut by 5 bases, the J end by 2 bases, with 12 bases between. This CDR3 is 15 amino acids long. This CDR3 is CASSPLMGTNEKLFF. DNA of the CDR3: TGTGCCAGCAGTCCCCTGATGGGTACTAATGAAAAACTGTTTTTT.

The CDR3 spells CASSLVLVDGEQYF. The CDR3 DNA reads as TGTGCCAGCAGCTTAGTACTAGTCGATGGCGAGCAGTACTTC. This sequence joins TRBV7-2 and TRBJ2-7, with D possibly TRBD2 on 5 matching bases. V lost 1 base and J lost 6, with 13 bases in between. In germline, CDR1 is SGHTA, CDR2 FQGNSA. The CDR3 is 14 residues long.

There are a few counts of this clonotype. The chain couples TRBV6-6 to TRBJ2-1; TRBD1 might be the D (5 bases). Trimming removed 7 bases at V and 7 bases at J, with 14 bases between. The CDR3 consists of 13 residues. Germline V CDR1 and CDR2: MNHNY, SVGAGI (reference sequence). CDR3 nucleotide sequence: TGTGCCAGCACCGTACCCCACAGGAATGAGCAGTTCTTC. Translating gives CASTVPHRNEQFF.

This rearrangement joins TRBV6-5 to TRBJ2-1; the match to TRBD2 covers 9 bases. The CDR3 totals 16 residues. The germline V gene encodes CDR1 MNHEY and CDR2 SVGAGI. J gave up 9 bases and V 0 bases, and 9 bases lay outside the gene matches. The CDR3 here is CASSYSSGLAGSEQFF. The CDR3 DNA follows: TGTGCCAGCAGTTACTCGTCGGGACTAGCTGGGAGTGAGCAGTTCTTC.

This clonotype turned up a few times. The chain recombines TRBV7-2 with TRBJ2-5; 11 bases line up with TRBD2. The V gene end was trimmed by 0 bases and the J gene end by 5 bases; junction bases not matched to a gene: 2. Germline V gene sequence: CDR1 SGHTA, CDR2 FQGNSA. CDR3 length equals 15 residues. The CDR3 region is CASSLAASGRETQYF. The CDR3 DNA sequence: TGTGCCAGCAGCTTAGCAGCTAGCGGGAGGGAGACCCAGTACTTC.

This rearrangement joins TRBV7-2 to TRBJ2-5, with no clear D. The germline gives CDR1 SGHTA, CDR2 FQGNSA. Trimming took off 0 bases at V and 1 base at J, with 9 bases between the two ends. This CDR3 has 15 residues. This CDR3 is CASSLAGATQETQYF. The CDR3 nucleotides are TGTGCCAGCAGCTTAGCAGGCGCAACCCAAGAGACCCAGTACTTC. Filled out from reference TRBV7-2 and TRBJ2-5, the complete variable domain reads GAGVSQSPSNKVTEKGKDVELRCDPISGHTALYWYRQSLGQGLEFLIYFQGNSAPDKSGLPSDRFSAERTGGSVSTLTIQRTQQEDSAVYLCASSLAGATQETQYFGPGTRLLVL.

A few counts support this clonotype. The rearrangement uses TRBV20-1 and TRBJ1-1; no clear D. Germline CDR1 reads DFQATT; CDR2 reads SNEGSKA (reference sequence). The germline V and J ends were trimmed by 1 base and 0 bases, with 15 bases remaining between them. The CDR3 is 16 residues long. CDR3 sequence (DNA): TGCAGTGCTAGAGCTCGGATAGCAGTTATGAACACTGAAGCTTTCTTT. This gives the protein CSARARIAVMNTEAFF.

This clonotype came up many times. The gene calls are TRBV20-1 and TRBJ2-3; the match to TRBD1 covers 12 bases. Germline assignment: CDR1 DFQATT and CDR2 SNEGSKA (reference sequence). This CDR3 has 16 amino acids. Germline trimming cut 2 bases from V and 1 base from J; bases unmatched to any gene: 4. This chain's CDR3 is CSARSRDRGRTDTQYF. In nucleotides, the CDR3 is TGCAGTGCTAGATCGAGGGACAGGGGGCGCACAGATACGCAGTATTTT.

The gene calls are TRBV6-5 and TRBJ2-6; 8 nucleotides agree with TRBD2. Germline CDR1 and CDR2: MNHEY and SVGAGI. The CDR3 runs 19 residues. The V gene end was trimmed by 8 bases and the J gene end by 0 bases; junction bases not matched to a gene: 15. CDR3 region: CASANGRGPGSSGANVLTF. For the CDR3, the DNA is TGTGCCAGCGCGAACGGGAGGGGCCCAGGTAGCTCTGGGGCCAACGTCCTGACTTTC.

This sequence joins TRBV20-1 and TRBJ2-6; possible D gene TRBD1, 6 bases. The CDR3 consists of 16 residues. The V gene's germline CDR1 is DFQATT and CDR2 SNEGSKA (reference sequence). V lost 5 bases to trimming and J lost 2 bases, with 16 bases between them. Here the CDR3 DNA reads TGCAGTGCTTTGGGGGCATTAGGGCCTGGGGCCAACGTCCTGACTTTC. Its translation is CSALGALGPGANVLTF.

The CDR3 sequence is CASSLGRERRDNEQFF. CDR3 DNA: TGTGCCAGCAGTTTAGGGCGGGAGAGGAGGGACAATGAGCAGTTCTTC. The chain couples TRBV12-3 or TRBV12-4 to TRBJ2-1, with 7 bases lining up with TRBD2. Trimming cost V 1 base and J 5 bases; bases outside gene matches: 8. The CDR3 loop spans 16 amino acids.

This clonotype was seen ten or more times. The CDR3: CASWGAEEGTDTQYF. The CDR3 region has the DNA TGTGCCAGCTGGGGGGCGGAGGAGGGTACAGATACGCAGTATTTT. J is TRBJ2-3 and V is TRBV7-2; D is perhaps TRBD1 or TRBD2 (6 bases each). Germline values: CDR1 SGHTA, CDR2 FQGNSA. The ends were cut back, 8 bases at V and 3 bases at J, with 18 bases in the middle. The CDR3 is 15 residues long.

This clonotype was seen many times. The rearrangement uses TRBV7-2 and TRBJ1-5, with D uncertain. This CDR3 is built from 13 residues. V lost 1 base and J lost 9, with 10 bases in between. Germline V gives CDR1 SGHTA, CDR2 FQGNSA. The CDR3 nucleotides read TGTGCCAGCAGCTTAGAGTTAAGGAGGCCCCAGCATTTT. It codes for CASSLELRRPQHF.